This record concerns one T cell receptor beta chain sequence. The record originates from a study of blood T cell repertoires in COVID-19. Study context: Both acute and convalescent COVID-19 samples were obtained from the United States, Italy and Spain. The cDNA or gDNA used as material had been derived from T cells, B-cell-depleted T cells, or PBMCs.

TCRdb's copy holds only in-frame clones and misses some; the assay was immunoSEQ multiplex PCR. The table includes roughly 250,000 clones, 65% to 85% detected once. V lost 7 bases to trimming and J lost 7 bases; unmatched junction nucleotides: 7. The CDR3 totals 14 residues. The germline V gene encodes CDR1 MNHEY and CDR2 SVGAGI. This receptor was obtained from a man between 35 and 55 years old with active or convalescent COVID-19. Sequencing was done on a sample of peripheral blood. The chain links TRBV6-5 to TRBJ1-4; the match to TRBD1 covers 9 bases. CDR3 loop: CASNLGQGIEKLFF. The CDR3 nucleotides read TGTGCCAGCAACCTCGGACAGGGGATTGAAAAACTGTTTTTT.